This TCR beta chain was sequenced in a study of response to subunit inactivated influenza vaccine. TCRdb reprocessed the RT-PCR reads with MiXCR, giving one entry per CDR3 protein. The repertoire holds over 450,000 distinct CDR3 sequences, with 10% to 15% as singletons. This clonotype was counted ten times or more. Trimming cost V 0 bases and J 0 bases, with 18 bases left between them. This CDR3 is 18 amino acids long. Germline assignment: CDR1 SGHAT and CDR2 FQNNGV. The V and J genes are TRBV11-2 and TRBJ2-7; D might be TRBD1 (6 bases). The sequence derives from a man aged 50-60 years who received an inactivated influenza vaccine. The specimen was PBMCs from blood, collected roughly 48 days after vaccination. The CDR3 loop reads CASSLDTGTLGRSYEQYF. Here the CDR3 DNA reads TGTGCCAGCAGCTTAGATACCGGGACACTAGGCCGCTCCTACGAGCAGTACTTC. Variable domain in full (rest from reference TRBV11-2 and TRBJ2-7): EAGVAQSPRYKIIEKRQSVAFWCNPISGHATLYWYQQILGQGPKLLIQFQNNGVVDDSQLPKDRFSAERLKGVDSTLKIQPAKLEDSAVYLCASSLDTGTLGRSYEQYFGPGTRLTVT.